This T cell receptor (beta chain) was sequenced during a study of long-term antiretroviral therapy in people with HIV. Study context: A decade or so separates the oldest specimens from the later 2015 immediate-ART recommendation.

Runs used v3.0 of the immunoSEQ assay and were done at survey level. Sequencing efforts were directed toward about 35,000-55,000 T-cell genomes per sample. TCRdb keeps only in-frame clones here, not all; method: immunoSEQ multiplex PCR. The table shows tens of thousands of clones, with about 81% occurring only once. Study conclusions and caveats: Spans of CDR3 length were tighter for HIV repertoires than for controls. Data on ART adherence, viral resistance or therapy changes were unavailable.

As concerns this clone: Antigen specificity is unknown.

The CDR3 length is 16 residues. V was pared by 1 base and J by 1 base, with 1 base of the junction left unmatched. Germline CDR1 and CDR2: SGHTA and FQGTGA. This receptor was taken from a man aged 25 to 45 with HIV. Sample: unsorted PBMCs, taken 1.5 years after starting antiretroviral therapy. The chain recombines TRBV7-3 with TRBJ1-5; 10 nucleotides line up with TRBD1. CDR3 loop: CASSLRDRGSNQPQHF. CDR3 nucleotides: TGTGCCAGCAGCTTAAGGGACAGGGGAAGCAATCAGCCCCAGCATTTT.